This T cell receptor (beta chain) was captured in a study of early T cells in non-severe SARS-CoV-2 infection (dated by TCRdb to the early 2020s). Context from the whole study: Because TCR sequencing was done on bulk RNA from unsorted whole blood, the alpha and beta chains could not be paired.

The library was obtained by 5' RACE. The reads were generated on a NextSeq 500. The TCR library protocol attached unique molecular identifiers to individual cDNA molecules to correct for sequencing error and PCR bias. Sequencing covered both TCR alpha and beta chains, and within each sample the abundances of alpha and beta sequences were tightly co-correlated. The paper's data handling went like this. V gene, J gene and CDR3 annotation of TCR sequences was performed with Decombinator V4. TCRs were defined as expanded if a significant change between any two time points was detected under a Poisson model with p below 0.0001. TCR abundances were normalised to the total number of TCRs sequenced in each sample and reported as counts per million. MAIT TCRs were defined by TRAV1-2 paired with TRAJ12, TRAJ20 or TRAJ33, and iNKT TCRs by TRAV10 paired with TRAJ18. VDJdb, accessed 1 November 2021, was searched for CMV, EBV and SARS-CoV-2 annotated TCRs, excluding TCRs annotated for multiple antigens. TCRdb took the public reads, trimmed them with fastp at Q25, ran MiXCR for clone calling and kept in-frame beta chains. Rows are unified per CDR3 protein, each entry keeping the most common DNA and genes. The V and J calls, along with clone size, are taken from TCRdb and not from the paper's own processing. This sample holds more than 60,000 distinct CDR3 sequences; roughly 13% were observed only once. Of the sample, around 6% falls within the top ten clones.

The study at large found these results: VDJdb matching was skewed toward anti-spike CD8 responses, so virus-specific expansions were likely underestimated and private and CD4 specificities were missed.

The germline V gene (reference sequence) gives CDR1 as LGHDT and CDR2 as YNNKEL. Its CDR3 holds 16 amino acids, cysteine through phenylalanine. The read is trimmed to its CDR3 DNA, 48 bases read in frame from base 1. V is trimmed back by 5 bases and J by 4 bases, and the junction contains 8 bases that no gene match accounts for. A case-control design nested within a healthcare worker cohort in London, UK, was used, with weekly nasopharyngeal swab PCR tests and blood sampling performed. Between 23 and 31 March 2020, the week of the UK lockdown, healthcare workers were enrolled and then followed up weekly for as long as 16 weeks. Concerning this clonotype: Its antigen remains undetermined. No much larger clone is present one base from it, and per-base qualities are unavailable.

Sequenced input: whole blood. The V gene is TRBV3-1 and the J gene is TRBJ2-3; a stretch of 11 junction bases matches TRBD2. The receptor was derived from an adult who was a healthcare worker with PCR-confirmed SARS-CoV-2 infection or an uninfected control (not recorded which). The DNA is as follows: TGTGCCAGCAGCTATAGCGGGAGGGCTCTGTCAGATACGCAGTATTTT. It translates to CASSYSGRALSDTQYF.